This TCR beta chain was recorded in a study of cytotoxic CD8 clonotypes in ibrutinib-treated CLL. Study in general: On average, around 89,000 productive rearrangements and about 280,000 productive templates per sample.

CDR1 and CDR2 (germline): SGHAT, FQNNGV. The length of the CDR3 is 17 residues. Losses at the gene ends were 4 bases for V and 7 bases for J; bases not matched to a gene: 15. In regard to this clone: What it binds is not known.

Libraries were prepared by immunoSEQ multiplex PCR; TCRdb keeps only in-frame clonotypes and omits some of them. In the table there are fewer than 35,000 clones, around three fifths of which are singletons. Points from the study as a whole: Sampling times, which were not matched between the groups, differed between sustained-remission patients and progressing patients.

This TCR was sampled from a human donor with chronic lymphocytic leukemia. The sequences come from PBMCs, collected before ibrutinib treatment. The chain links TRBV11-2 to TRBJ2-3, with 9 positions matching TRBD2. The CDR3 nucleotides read TGTGCCAGCAGCTCGATAGCGGGGGACCCCTCTGCCTATACGCAGTATTTT. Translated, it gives CASSSIAGDPSAYTQYF.